This TCR beta chain appears in the sequencing data of a study of cytomegalovirus exposure and HLA in healthy donors. Findings and limits, study-wide: Cytomegalovirus-associated TCR beta chains were listed, numbering some 150.

CDR3 length: 18 amino acids. V shed 3 bases, J shed 0 bases, and the junction held 10 bases outside the gene matches. Germline V gene sequence: CDR1 SGHTA, CDR2 FQGNSA. On this clone: The antigen remains undetermined.

Amplification used 60 Vbeta primers and 13 Jbeta primers. The assay was immunoSEQ multiplex PCR, and TCRdb's table has in-frame clones only and misses some. In the table there are about 100,000 clones, 65% to 80% of which are singletons. Specimen: PBMCs. This TCR was sampled from a man aged 40-55 years in good health and CMV-seropositive. The chain links TRBV7-2 to TRBJ1-4, with 7 bases lining up with TRBD1. Here the CDR3 reads CASSFLPATGSTNEKLFF. The CDR3 coding sequence is TGTGCCAGCAGCTTTTTACCGGCGACAGGGTCAACTAATGAAAAACTGTTTTTT.